This T cell receptor beta chain was recorded in a study of CD8 T cells in Susac syndrome. The count of this clonotype is one. What it binds is not known. Healthy donors acted as controls, with matching for age and sex. The study's findings and limits: The study's TCR sequencing and HLA analysis drew on a certain number of individuals. That number was acknowledged as relatively small.

The germline V gene has CDR1 SGDLS and CDR2 YYNGEE. Trimming took 1 base from V and 3 from J, leaving 14 bases between them. The CDR3 sequence is 16 residues long. RNA amounts of roughly 0.45 to 1 ug underwent reverse transcription with random hexamers. TCRdb fed the immunoSEQ multiplex PCR reads into MiXCR, producing one record per CDR3 protein. The sample carries around 200,000 distinct CDR3 sequences, 95% recorded once. This receptor was identified in a human donor in good health. Sequencing was carried out using CD4+ T cells from PBMCs. The chain carries TRBV9 and TRBJ2-1; D is perhaps TRBD1 or TRBD2 (5 bases each). CDR3 region: CASSVLGESNYNEQFF. CDR3 sequence (DNA): TGTGCCAGCAGCGTACTAGGGGAGTCGAACTACAATGAGCAGTTCTTC.